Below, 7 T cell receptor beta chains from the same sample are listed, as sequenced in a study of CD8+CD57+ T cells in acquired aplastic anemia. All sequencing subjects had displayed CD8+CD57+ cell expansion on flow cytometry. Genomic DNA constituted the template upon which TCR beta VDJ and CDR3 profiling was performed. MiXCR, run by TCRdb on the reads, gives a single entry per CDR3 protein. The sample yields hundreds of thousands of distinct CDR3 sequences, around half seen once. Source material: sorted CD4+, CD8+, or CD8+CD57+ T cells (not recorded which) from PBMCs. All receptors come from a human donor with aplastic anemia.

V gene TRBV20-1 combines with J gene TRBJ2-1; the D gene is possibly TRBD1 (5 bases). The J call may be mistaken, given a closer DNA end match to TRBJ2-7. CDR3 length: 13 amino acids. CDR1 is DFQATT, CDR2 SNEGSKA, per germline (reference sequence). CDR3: CSAPDSISYEQYF. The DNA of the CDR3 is TGCAGTGCGCCAGACAGTATATCCTACGAGCAGTACTTC.

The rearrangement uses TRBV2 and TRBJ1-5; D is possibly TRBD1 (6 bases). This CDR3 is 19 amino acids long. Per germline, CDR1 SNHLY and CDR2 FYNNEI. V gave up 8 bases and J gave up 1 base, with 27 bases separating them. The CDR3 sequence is CASVQEGGAAFASNQPQHF. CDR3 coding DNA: TGTGCCAGCGTCCAGGAAGGGGGGGCGGCGTTTGCGAGCAATCAGCCCCAGCATTTT.

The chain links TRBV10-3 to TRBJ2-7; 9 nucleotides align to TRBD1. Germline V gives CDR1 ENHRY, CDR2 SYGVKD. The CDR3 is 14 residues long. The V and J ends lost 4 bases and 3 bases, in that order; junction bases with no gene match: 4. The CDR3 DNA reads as TGTGCCATCAGTGGGGGACAGGGCAACTACGAGCAGTACTTC. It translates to CAISGGQGNYEQYF.

The CDR3, as DNA: TGCGCCAGCAGCCAAGATATGGTCCAGGAGAGGGGCGCAAGGTATGGCTACACCTTC. It codes for CASSQDMVQERGARYGYTF. The gene calls are TRBV4-1 and TRBJ1-2; a possible D gene is TRBD1 (5 bases). The CDR3 is 19 amino acids. V was clipped by 0 bases and J by 5 bases, with 25 bases between them. CDR1 is MGHRA, CDR2 YSYEKL, per germline.

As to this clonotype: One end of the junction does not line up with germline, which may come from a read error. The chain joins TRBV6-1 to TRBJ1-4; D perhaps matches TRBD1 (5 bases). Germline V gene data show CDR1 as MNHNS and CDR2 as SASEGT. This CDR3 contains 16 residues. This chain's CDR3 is CASSDQGPATNEKPFF. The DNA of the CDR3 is TGTGCCAGCAGTGATCAGGGCCCCGCAACTAATGAAAAACCGTTTTTT.

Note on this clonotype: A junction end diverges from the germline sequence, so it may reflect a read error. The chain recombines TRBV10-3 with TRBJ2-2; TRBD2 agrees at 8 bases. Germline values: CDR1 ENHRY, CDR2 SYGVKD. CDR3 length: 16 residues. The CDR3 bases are TGTGCCACCAGTGGATCCGGGACTAGGATCACCGGGGAGCTGTTTTTT. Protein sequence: CATSGSGTRITGELFF.

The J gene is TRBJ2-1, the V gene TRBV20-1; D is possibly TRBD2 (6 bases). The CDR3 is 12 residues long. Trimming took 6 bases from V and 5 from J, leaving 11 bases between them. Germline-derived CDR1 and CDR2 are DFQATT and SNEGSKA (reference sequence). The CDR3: CSATPGDNEQFF. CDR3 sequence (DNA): TGCAGTGCCACTCCGGGAGACAATGAGCAGTTCTTC.